Listed below are T cell receptor beta chains from one sample, sequenced in a study of blood T cell repertoires in COVID-19. Clones were sequenced by immunoSEQ multiplex PCR, and TCRdb holds only the in-frame ones, with some missing. The sample lists 30,000 to 40,000 clones, approximately 89% occurring once. Material: peripheral blood. Receptors originate from a man in his sixties with active or convalescent COVID-19. The CDR3 runs from the conserved cysteine through the conserved F or W. Fields, in order: J gene, V gene, clone size, D gene, CDR3 protein, CDR3 DNA. A D gene is named only where the DNA matches it firmly. Part of the rows lack a size; the others show once, few, many or a class for expanded clones.

J gene: TRBJ2-3
V gene: TRBV28
clone size: -
D gene: -
CDR3 protein: CASSPTRLLARDTQYF
CDR3 DNA: TGTGCCAGCAGTCCAACACGATTGCTAGCACGGGATACGCAGTATTTT

J gene: TRBJ2-1
V gene: TRBV2
clone size: -
D gene: TRBD2
CDR3 protein: CASRGLAGDYEQFF
CDR3 DNA: TGTGCCAGCAGGGGACTAGCGGGAGACTATGAGCAGTTCTTC

J gene: TRBJ1-5
V gene: TRBV29-1
clone size: -
D gene: TRBD1
CDR3 protein: CSVRDSGQPQHF
CDR3 DNA: TGCAGCGTACGGGACAGTGGACAGCCCCAGCATTTT

J gene: TRBJ2-1
V gene: TRBV12-3/TRBV12-4
clone size: -
D gene: TRBD2
CDR3 protein: CASSWDYREQFF
CDR3 DNA: TGTGCCAGCAGTTGGGACTACCGTGAGCAGTTCTTC

J gene: TRBJ1-4
V gene: TRBV5-6
clone size: -
D gene: -
CDR3 protein: CASSIGQLMSEKLFF
CDR3 DNA: TGTGCCAGCAGCATAGGACAGTTGATGAGCGAAAAACTGTTTTTT

J gene: TRBJ1-5
V gene: TRBV6-1
clone size: -
D gene: TRBD1
CDR3 protein: CASREGGATNQPQHF
CDR3 DNA: TGTGCCAGCAGAGAAGGGGGCGCGACCAATCAGCCCCAGCATTTT

J gene: TRBJ2-3
V gene: TRBV7-6
clone size: once
D gene: -
CDR3 protein: CASSFSQADTQYF
CDR3 DNA: TGTGCCAGCAGCTTTTCACAGGCAGATACGCAGTATTTT

J gene: TRBJ2-2
V gene: TRBV7-6
clone size: -
D gene: TRBD2
CDR3 protein: CASSPPGREKVGELFF
CDR3 DNA: TGTGCCAGCAGCCCCCCGGGGCGGGAGAAGGTCGGGGAGCTGTTTTTT

J gene: TRBJ1-5
V gene: TRBV5-5
clone size: many
D gene: -
CDR3 protein: CASSLHTNQPQHF
CDR3 DNA: TGTGCCAGCAGCTTGCACACAAATCAGCCCCAGCATTTT

J gene: TRBJ1-5
V gene: TRBV23-1
clone size: -
D gene: -
CDR3 protein: CASSQPGLIKNSNQPQHF
CDR3 DNA: TGCGCCAGCAGTCAACCAGGGCTGATAAAAAATAGCAATCAGCCCCAGCATTTT

J gene: TRBJ1-4
V gene: TRBV18
clone size: -
D gene: -
CDR3 protein: CASKRGATNEKLFF
CDR3 DNA: TGTGCCAGCAAGCGGGGTGCAACTAATGAAAAACTGTTTTTT

J gene: TRBJ1-6
V gene: TRBV2
clone size: -
D gene: TRBD1
CDR3 protein: CASSESGTVNSPLHF
CDR3 DNA: TGTGCCAGCAGTGAAAGTGGGACAGTCAATTCACCCCTCCACTTT

J gene: TRBJ1-3
V gene: TRBV3-1/TRBV3-2
clone size: -
D gene: -
CDR3 protein: CASSQDFRGPGNTIYF
CDR3 DNA: TGTGCCAGCAGCCAAGATTTCAGGGGCCCTGGAAACACCATATATTTT

J gene: TRBJ2-5
V gene: TRBV5-5
clone size: -
D gene: TRBD1
CDR3 protein: CASSMTGIKETQYF
CDR3 DNA: TGTGCCAGCAGCATGACAGGGATTAAGGAGACCCAGTACTTC

J gene: TRBJ1-1
V gene: TRBV28
clone size: -
D gene: -
CDR3 protein: CASLWDGQKAFF
CDR3 DNA: TGTGCCAGCCTCTGGGATGGACAAAAAGCTTTCTTT

J gene: TRBJ1-4
V gene: TRBV6-5
clone size: -
D gene: -
CDR3 protein: CASSYADTPNEKLFF
CDR3 DNA: TGTGCCAGCAGTTACGCGGACACCCCTAATGAAAAACTGTTTTTT

J gene: TRBJ2-3
V gene: TRBV6-5
clone size: -
D gene: TRBD2
CDR3 protein: CASRDRGGGDTQYF
CDR3 DNA: TGTGCCAGCAGAGATCGCGGGGGTGGAGATACGCAGTATTTT